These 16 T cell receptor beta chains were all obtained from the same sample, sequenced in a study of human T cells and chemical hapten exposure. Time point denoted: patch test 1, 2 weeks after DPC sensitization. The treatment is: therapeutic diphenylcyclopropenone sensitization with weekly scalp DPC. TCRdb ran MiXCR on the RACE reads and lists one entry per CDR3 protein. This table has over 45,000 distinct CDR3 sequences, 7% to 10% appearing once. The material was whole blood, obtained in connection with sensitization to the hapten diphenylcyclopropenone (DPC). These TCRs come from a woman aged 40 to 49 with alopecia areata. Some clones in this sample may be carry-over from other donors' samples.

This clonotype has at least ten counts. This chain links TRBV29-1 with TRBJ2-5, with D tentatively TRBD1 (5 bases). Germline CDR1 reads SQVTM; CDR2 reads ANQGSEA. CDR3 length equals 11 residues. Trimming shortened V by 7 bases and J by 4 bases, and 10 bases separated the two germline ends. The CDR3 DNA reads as TGCAGCGCGCAGCAGGGAGAGACCCAGTACTTC. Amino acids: CSAQQGETQYF. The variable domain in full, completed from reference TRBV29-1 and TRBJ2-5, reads SAVISQKPSRDICQRGTSLTIQCQVDSQVTMMFWYRQQPGQSLTLIATANQGSEATYESGFVIDKFPISRPNLTFSTLTVSNMSPEDSSIYLCSAQQGETQYFGPGTRLLVL.

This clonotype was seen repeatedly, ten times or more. Here the CDR3 reads CASSFRGHSNQPQHF. The CDR3 DNA reads as TGTGCCAGCAGTTTCAGGGGACATAGCAATCAGCCCCAGCATTTT. The V gene is TRBV6-2 or TRBV6-3, the J gene TRBJ1-5; possible D gene TRBD1, 6 bases. The length of the CDR3 is 15 residues. Looked up from germline, CDR1 is MNHEY and CDR2 is SVGEGT. Trimming shortened V by 4 bases and J by 0 bases, and 10 bases separated the two germline ends.

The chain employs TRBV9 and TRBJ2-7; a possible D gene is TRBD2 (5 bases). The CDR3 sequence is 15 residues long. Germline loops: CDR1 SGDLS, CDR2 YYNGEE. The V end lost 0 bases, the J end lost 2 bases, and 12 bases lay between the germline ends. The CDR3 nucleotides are TGTGCCAGCAGCGTAGGGCAGAGCGGAACCTACGAGCAGTACTTC. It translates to CASSVGQSGTYEQYF.

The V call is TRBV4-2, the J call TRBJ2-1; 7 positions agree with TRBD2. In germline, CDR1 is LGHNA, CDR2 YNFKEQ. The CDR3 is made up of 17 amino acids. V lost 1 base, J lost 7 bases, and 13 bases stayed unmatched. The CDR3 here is CASSQVYRGEVYNEQFF. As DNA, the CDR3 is TGTGCCAGCAGCCAAGTTTATCGGGGGGAAGTTTATAATGAGCAGTTCTTC.

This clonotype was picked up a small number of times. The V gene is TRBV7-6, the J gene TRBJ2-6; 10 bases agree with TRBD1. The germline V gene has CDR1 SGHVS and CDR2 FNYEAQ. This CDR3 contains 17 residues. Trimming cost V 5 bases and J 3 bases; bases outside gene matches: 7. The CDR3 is CASSIGTGVGGANVLTF. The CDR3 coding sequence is TGTGCCAGCAGCATAGGGACAGGGGTTGGTGGGGCCAACGTCCTGACTTTC. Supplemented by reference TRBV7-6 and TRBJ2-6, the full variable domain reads GAGVSQSPRYKVTKRGQDVALRCDPISGHVSLYWYRQALGQGPEFLTYFNYEAQQDKSGLPNDRFSAERPEGSISTLTIQRTEQRDSAMYRCASSIGTGVGGANVLTFGAGSRLTVL.

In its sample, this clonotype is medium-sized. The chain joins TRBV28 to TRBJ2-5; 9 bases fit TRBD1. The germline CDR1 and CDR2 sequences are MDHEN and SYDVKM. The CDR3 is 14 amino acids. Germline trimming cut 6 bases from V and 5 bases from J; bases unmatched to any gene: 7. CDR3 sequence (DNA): TGTGCCAGCAGGGGGGACAGGGAGGTGGAGACCCAGTACTTC. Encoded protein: CASRGDREVETQYF.

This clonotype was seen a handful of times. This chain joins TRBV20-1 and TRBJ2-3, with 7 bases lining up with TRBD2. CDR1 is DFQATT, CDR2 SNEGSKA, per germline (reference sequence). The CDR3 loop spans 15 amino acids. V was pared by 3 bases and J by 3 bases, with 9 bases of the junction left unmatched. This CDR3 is CSASEIGGGTDTQYF. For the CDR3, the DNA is TGCAGTGCTAGCGAAATTGGGGGAGGGACAGATACGCAGTATTTT.

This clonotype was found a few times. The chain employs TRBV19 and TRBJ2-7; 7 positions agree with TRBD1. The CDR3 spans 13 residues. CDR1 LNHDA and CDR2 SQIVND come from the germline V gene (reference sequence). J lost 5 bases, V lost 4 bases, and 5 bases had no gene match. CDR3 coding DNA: TGTGCCAGTAGTAAAAGAACAGGGGACGAGCAGTACTTC. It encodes CASSKRTGDEQYF. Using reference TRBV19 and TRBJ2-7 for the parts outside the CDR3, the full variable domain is DGGITQSPKYLFRKEGQNVTLSCEQNLNHDAMYWYRQDPGQGLRLIYYSQIVNDFQKGDIAEGYSVSREKKESFPLTVTSAQKNPTAFYLCASSKRTGDEQYFGPGTRLTVT.

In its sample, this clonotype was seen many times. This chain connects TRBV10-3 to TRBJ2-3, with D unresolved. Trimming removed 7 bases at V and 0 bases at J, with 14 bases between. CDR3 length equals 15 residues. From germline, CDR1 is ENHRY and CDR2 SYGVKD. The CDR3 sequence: CAINEGSFSTDTQYF. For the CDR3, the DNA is TGTGCCATCAACGAAGGTTCCTTTAGCACAGATACGCAGTATTTT.

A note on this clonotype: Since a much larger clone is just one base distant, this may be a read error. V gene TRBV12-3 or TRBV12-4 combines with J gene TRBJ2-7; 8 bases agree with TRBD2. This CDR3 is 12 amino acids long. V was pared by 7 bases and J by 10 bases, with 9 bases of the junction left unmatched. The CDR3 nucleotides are TGTGCCAGCAATGGTCCGGGACTAGTACAGTACTTC. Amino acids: CASNGPGLVQYF.

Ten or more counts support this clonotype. CDR3 coding DNA: TGCAGTGCTAGAGATAAGGGCCAGCTCGAGCAGTACTTC. This translates into CSARDKGQLEQYF. The V and J genes are TRBV20-1 and TRBJ2-7; D is uncertain. There are 13 residues in the CDR3. V shed 0 bases and J shed 6 bases, with 12 bases lying between them. Germline CDR1 and CDR2: DFQATT and SNEGSKA (reference sequence).

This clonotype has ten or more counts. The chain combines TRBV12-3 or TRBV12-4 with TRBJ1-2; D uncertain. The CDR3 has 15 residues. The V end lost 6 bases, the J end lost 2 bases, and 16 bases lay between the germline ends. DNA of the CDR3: TGTGCCAGCAGCCCTTACCCGGCTCGGAACTATGGCTACACCTTC. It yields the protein CASSPYPARNYGYTF.

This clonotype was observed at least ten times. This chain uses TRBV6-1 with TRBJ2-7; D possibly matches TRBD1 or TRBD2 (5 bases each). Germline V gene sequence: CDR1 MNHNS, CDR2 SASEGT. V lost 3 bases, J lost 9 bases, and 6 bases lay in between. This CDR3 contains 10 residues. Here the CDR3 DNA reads TGTGCCAGCAGTGAGAGGGGGCAGTACTTC. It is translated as CASSERGQYF.

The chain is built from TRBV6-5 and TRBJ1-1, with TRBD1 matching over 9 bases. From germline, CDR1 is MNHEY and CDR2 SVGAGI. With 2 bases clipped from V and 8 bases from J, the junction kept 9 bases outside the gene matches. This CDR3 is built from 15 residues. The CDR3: CASSYGDGTGTEAFF. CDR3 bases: TGTGCCAGCAGTTACGGTGACGGGACAGGGACCGAAGCTTTCTTT.

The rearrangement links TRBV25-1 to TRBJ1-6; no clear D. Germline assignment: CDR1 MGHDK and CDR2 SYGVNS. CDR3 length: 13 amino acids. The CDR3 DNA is TGTGCAACGGGTCAACTCTATAATTCACCCCTCCACTTT. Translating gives CATGQLYNSPLHF. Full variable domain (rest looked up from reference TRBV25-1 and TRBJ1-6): EADIYQTPRYLVIGTGKKITLECSQTMGHDKMYWYQQDPGMELHLIHYSYGVNSTEKGDLSSESTVSRIRTEHFPLTLESARPSHTSQYLCATGQLYNSPLHFGNGTRLTVT.

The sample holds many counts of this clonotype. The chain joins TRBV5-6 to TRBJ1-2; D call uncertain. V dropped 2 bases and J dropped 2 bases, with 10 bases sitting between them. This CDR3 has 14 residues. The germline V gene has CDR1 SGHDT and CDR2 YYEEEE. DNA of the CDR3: TGTGCCAGCAGCTTATACAGAGGCAACTATGGCTACACCTTC. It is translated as CASSLYRGNYGYTF. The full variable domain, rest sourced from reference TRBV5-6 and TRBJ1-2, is DAGVTQSPTHLIKTRGQQVTLRCSPKSGHDTVSWYQQALGQGPQFIFQYYEEEERQRGNFPDRFSGHQFPNYSSELNVNALLLGDSALYLCASSLYRGNYGYTFGSGTRLTVV.